These T cell receptor beta chains were read from a single sample in a study of regulatory T cells in long-lasting Graves disease. MiXCR, run by TCRdb on the multiplex PCR reads, gives a single entry per CDR3 protein. The data contain around 230,000 distinct CDR3 sequences, approximately 20% of them singletons. The sequencing here drew on peripheral blood mononuclear cells (PBMCs), taken at new diagnosis, from a patient treated with antithyroid drugs. The receptors originated from a female donor with Graves disease. CDR3s include the opening cysteine and the closing phenylalanine or tryptophan. Fields, in order: V gene, J gene, D gene, clone size, CDR3 protein, CDR3 DNA. D genes are given only for firm matches. A row's size may be missing; if present it is once, few, many or a size class.

TRBV27	TRBJ2-2	TRBD2	many	CASSLSGLAGDIDTGELFF	TGTGCCAGCAGTTTATCCGGACTAGCGGGAGATATAGACACCGGGGAGCTGTTTTTT
TRBV18	TRBJ2-7	TRBD2	many	CASSPRLAGAYEQYF	TGTGCCAGCTCACCTCGACTAGCGGGTGCATACGAGCAGTACTTC
TRBV4-1	TRBJ2-2	TRBD2	NA	CASSQRKGGRAGTGELFF	TGCGCCAGCAGCCAACGTAAGGGCGGGAGGGCCGGAACCGGGGAGCTGTTTTTT
TRBV27	TRBJ1-1	NA	many	CASRGLGNTEAFF	TGTGCCAGCAGGGGCCTCGGGAACACTGAAGCTTTCTTT
TRBV12-3/TRBV12-4	TRBJ2-5	NA	many	CASSPRGTAGTQYF	TGTGCCAGCAGCCCACGTGGGACCGCAGGGACCCAGTACTTC
TRBV6-2/TRBV6-3	TRBJ1-1	NA	many	CASSEADDTEAFF	TGTGCCAGCAGCGAGGCCGACGACACTGAAGCTTTCTTT
TRBV24-1	TRBJ2-1	TRBD1	NA	CATSDMTGSSYNEQFF	TGTGCCACCAGTGACATGACAGGGAGCTCCTACAATGAGCAGTTCTTC
TRBV9	TRBJ2-7	TRBD2	many	CASSLAGFGAHEQYF	TGTGCCAGCAGCCTAGCGGGGTTCGGGGCCCACGAGCAGTACTTC
TRBV7-9	TRBJ1-1	NA	many	CASSPQGFSGTEAFF	TGTGCCAGCAGCCCTCAGGGGTTTAGTGGCACTGAAGCTTTCTTT
TRBV6-1	TRBJ2-4	TRBD1	many	CASSARDREFNF	TGTGCCAGCAGTGCCCGGGACAGGGAGTTCAACTTC
TRBV6-2/TRBV6-3	TRBJ2-4	TRBD2	NA	CASSWTSEKNIQYF	TGTGCCAGCAGTTGGACTAGCGAAAAAAACATTCAGTACTTC
TRBV18	TRBJ1-3	NA	many	CASSPGTAGNTIYF	TGTGCCAGCAGCCCCGGGACGGCAGGAAACACCATATATTTT
TRBV4-2	TRBJ2-5	NA	many	CASSPSVGLHRETQYF	TGTGCCAGCAGCCCTAGTGTAGGCTTACATCGGGAGACCCAGTACTTC
TRBV29-1	TRBJ2-1	NA	many	CSVEVGGNEQFF	TGCAGCGTTGAGGTTGGGGGTAATGAGCAGTTCTTC
TRBV7-2	TRBJ2-7	NA	many	CASSLDLGYEQYF	TGTGCCAGCAGCTTAGACCTCGGCTACGAGCAGTACTTC
TRBV12-3/TRBV12-4	TRBJ1-4	NA	many	CASSPRDFNEKLFF	TGTGCCAGCTCTCCCAGGGATTTTAATGAAAAACTGTTTTTT
TRBV20-1	TRBJ2-2	TRBD2	many	CSARDGLAGGAGELFF	TGCAGTGCCCGAGACGGGCTAGCGGGAGGTGCCGGGGAGCTGTTTTTT
TRBV3-1	TRBJ1-4	TRBD1	many	CASSQESQPGQGFWLFF	TGTGCCAGCAGCCAAGAATCCCAACCGGGACAGGGGTTTTGGCTGTTTTTT
TRBV19	TRBJ2-4	TRBD1	many	CASSIQGADIQYF	TGTGCCAGTAGTATACAGGGGGCGGACATTCAGTACTTC
TRBV11-1	TRBJ2-7	TRBD2	NA	CASSLAGTSGGAGYEQYF	TGTGCCAGCAGCTTAGCTGGGACTAGCGGGGGGGCCGGGTACGAGCAGTACTTC
TRBV12-3/TRBV12-4	TRBJ2-7	NA	many	CASRTSVSSYGQYF	TGTGCCAGCAGGACGTCCGTGAGCTCCTACGGGCAGTACTTC
TRBV11-1	TRBJ1-3	NA	few	CASSKDGNTIYF	TGTGCCAGCAGTAAAGATGGAAACACCATATATTTT
TRBV19	TRBJ2-2	TRBD2	NA	CASSPTGGPSHGELFF	TGTGCCAGTTCCCCTACGGGAGGGCCATCTCACGGGGAGCTGTTTTTT
TRBV10-2	TRBJ2-1	NA	many	CASSDHAGEQFF	TGCGCCAGCAGTGACCATGCGGGTGAGCAGTTCTTC